This TCR beta chain came from a study of quantifying T cell responses using KT2 cells. Background on the study: Reverse transcription used primers in the TCR alpha and beta constant regions.

Study outcomes and limitations: KT2 clone alpha and beta sequence counts scaled linearly with input KT2 cell number.

About this clonotype: Its antigen is still unknown.

A single-stranded UMI oligo with SP2 sequence was ligated to cDNA 3' ends. First-round PCR used about 4 cycles and beta primers RC1.1 and RC1.2 covering TRBC1 and TRBC2. TCRdb called the UMI-ligation and nested PCR reads again in MiXCR, with one record for every CDR3 protein. This sample yields roughly 51,000 distinct CDR3 sequences, of which around 12% are seen a single time; approximately 9.4% belongs to the top ten. The CDR3 is 14 amino acids. From germline, CDR1 is SEHNR and CDR2 FQNEAQ (reference sequence). Trimming stripped 2 bases from V and 6 bases from J, with 11 bases between. Specimen: PBMCs spiked with cells of the T cell clone KT2. The chain has TRBV7-9 and TRBJ2-1; no firm D call. The receptor comes from a human donor. CDR3 in amino acids: CASSLNVIGNEQFF. Written as DNA, the CDR3 is TGTGCCAGCAGCTTAAATGTGATAGGCAATGAGCAGTTCTTC.